Listed below are T cell receptor beta chains from one sample, sequenced in a study of blood T cells in healthy people across ages. MiXCR, applied by TCRdb to the 5' RACE reads, yields one record per CDR3 protein. Of about 1.5 million distinct CDR3 sequences detected, 40% to 45% appear once; the ten largest clones hold approximately 4.1%. The specimen was blood. These receptors all come from a woman in her late teens or twenties in good health. Both conserved end residues are part of each CDR3. D genes are given only for firm matches. Rows give clone size only sometimes, using once, few, many, or a class for an expanded clone.

J gene	V gene	D gene	clone size	CDR3 protein	CDR3 DNA
TRBJ2-7	TRBV28	TRBD2	few	CASSLLETGGAEQYF	TGTGCCAGCAGTTTACTAGAGACGGGGGGTGCCGAGCAGTACTTC
TRBJ2-5	TRBV12-3/TRBV12-4	-	-	CASSPPLQGRAETQYF	TGTGCCAGCAGTCCGCCCTTACAGGGAAGGGCAGAGACCCAGTACTTC
TRBJ2-1	TRBV4-1	-	-	CASSHALFGGPNEQFF	TGCGCCAGCAGCCATGCCCTGTTCGGGGGTCCCAATGAGCAGTTCTTC
TRBJ2-7	TRBV11-3	TRBD1	few	CASSRRGTGYEQYF	TGTGCCAGCAGCCGCCGAGGGACAGGGTACGAGCAGTACTTC
TRBJ2-1	TRBV6-1	TRBD2	few	CASRRVAGYNEQFF	TGTGCCAGCAGAAGGGTAGCGGGGTACAATGAGCAGTTCTTC
TRBJ1-1	TRBV18	-	once	CASAERGYLNTEAFF	TGTGCCAGCGCTGAAAGGGGTTATTTGAACACTGAAGCTTTCTTT
TRBJ2-3	TRBV20-1	-	few	CSASLDTQYF	TGCAGTGCTAGTTTGGATACGCAGTATTTT
TRBJ2-1	TRBV20-1	TRBD2	-	CSARVARGGNEQFF	TGCAGTGCTAGAGTAGCGCGCGGGGGGAATGAGCAGTTCTTC
TRBJ1-1	TRBV9	-	-	CASSVATGSEAFF	TGTGCCAGCAGCGTAGCTACGGGGTCCGAAGCTTTCTTT
TRBJ2-5	TRBV4-1	TRBD2	few	CASSQDSGAGGREQYF	TGCGCCAGCAGCCAAGATTCCGGAGCGGGAGGGCGAGAGCAGTACTTC